The 3 T cell receptor beta chains reported below all come from one sample, sequenced in a study of shared clonotypes between healthy human individuals. Using immunoSEQ multiplex PCR, the repertoire was profiled, and TCRdb retains in-frame clones only, with some absent. The repertoire holds some 700,000 clones, around 90% seen once, with about 33% in the top ten. The specimen was memory CD8+ T cells from PBMCs. Subset reported: CD45RO+ cells pooled with CCR7-negative TemRA cells. These TCRs come from a man between 18 and 35 years old in good health. Some clones in this sample may be carry-over from other donors' samples.

The CDR3 loop is CASSLAGTNYGYTF. The CDR3 nucleotides are TGTGCCAGCAGTTTAGCAGGGACCAACTATGGCTACACCTTC. The rearrangement uses TRBV27 and TRBJ1-2; TRBD1 might be the D (5 bases). The length of the CDR3 is 14 residues. Germline-derived CDR1 and CDR2 are MNHEY and SMNVEV (reference sequence). V gave up 2 bases and J gave up 2 bases, with 9 bases separating them.

J is TRBJ2-7 and V is TRBV2; D is possibly TRBD1 or TRBD2 (5 bases each). This CDR3 region has 15 residues. Trimming pared 3 bases from V and 0 bases from J, leaving 12 bases between. Germline lookup yields CDR1 SNHLY and CDR2 FYNNEI. The CDR3 DNA is TGTGCCAGCAGTGACGGGGACCCCCGCTCCTACGAGCAGTACTTC. Its translation is CASSDGDPRSYEQYF.

A single count supports this clone. The rearrangement uses TRBV5-4 and TRBJ2-5; TRBD1 might be the D (6 bases). The CDR3 covers 14 residues. CDR1 SGHNT and CDR2 YYREEE come from the germline V gene (reference sequence). Trimming left V 1 base short and J 3 bases short, with 10 bases between. Written as DNA, the CDR3 is TGTGCCAGCAGCTTGACGTGGGACAAAGAGACCCAGTACTTC. Its translation is CASSLTWDKETQYF.